Listed below are T cell receptor beta chains from one sample, sequenced in a study of blood T cell repertoires in COVID-19. The method was immunoSEQ multiplex PCR; TCRdb's version includes in-frame clones alone and lacks a portion of them. The profile shows tens of thousands of clones, more than 75% of them singletons. Sequencing was done on a sample of peripheral blood. These TCRs come from a human donor in a cohort sampled during active COVID-19. Each CDR3 is given with its conserved first and last residue. D genes are given only for firm matches. Clone size appears in some rows only: once, few, many, or a class for an expanded clone.

clone_size,d_call,cdr3_length,v_call,j_call,cdr3_aa,cdr3_nt
once,TRBD2,15,TRBV11-2,TRBJ2-3,CASSFLAGGPDTQYF,TGTGCCAGCAGCTTCCTAGCGGGAGGTCCAGATACGCAGTATTTT
-,-,13,TRBV3-1/TRBV3-2,TRBJ2-7,CASSRTTSGEQYF,TGTGCCAGCAGCCGGACTACCTCCGGCGAGCAGTACTTC
-,TRBD1,14,TRBV19,TRBJ1-1,CASRDREPNTEAFF,TGTGCCAGCAGAGACAGGGAACCGAACACTGAAGCTTTCTTT
few,-,14,TRBV10-3,TRBJ2-7,CAISARDGNYEQYF,TGTGCCATCAGTGCGCGGGACGGGAACTACGAGCAGTACTTC
few,-,15,TRBV6-1,TRBJ1-4,CASSETWTDPEKLFF,TGTGCCAGCAGTGAAACGTGGACAGATCCTGAAAAACTGTTTTTT
-,-,17,TRBV5-1,TRBJ1-2,CASSFFAAPTGLNGYTF,TGCGCCAGCAGCTTTTTCGCGGCCCCCACAGGGTTAAATGGCTACACCTTC
-,TRBD1,15,TRBV7-9,TRBJ1-2,CASSSLDRVYGGYTF,TGTGCCAGCAGCTCTCTGGACAGGGTATACGGTGGCTACACCTTC
-,-,17,TRBV5-4,TRBJ1-3,CASSLAGREARGNTIYF,TGTGCCAGCAGCTTGGCCGGCAGGGAGGCTCGAGGAAACACCATATATTTT
-,-,13,TRBV5-4,TRBJ2-1,CASSLGLVNEQFF,TGTGCCAGCAGCTTGGGACTCGTCAATGAGCAGTTCTTC
-,TRBD2,13,TRBV30,TRBJ2-7,CAWKASGPYEQYF,TGTGCCTGGAAGGCTAGCGGCCCCTACGAGCAGTACTTC
-,-,15,TRBV7-9,TRBJ1-2,CASSLGETGLDGYTF,TGTGCCAGCAGCTTAGGGGAGACAGGCTTGGATGGCTACACCTTC
-,TRBD1,12,TRBV30,TRBJ1-1,CAWRDRGTEAFF,TGTGCCTGGAGAGACAGGGGCACTGAAGCTTTCTTT
few,-,11,TRBV20-1,TRBJ2-5,CSAQAQETQYF,TGCAGTGCTCAGGCACAAGAGACCCAGTACTTC
-,TRBD1,17,TRBV12-5,TRBJ1-2,CASGLIGGTGGRYGYTF,TGTGCTAGTGGTTTAATTGGGGGGACAGGGGGCAGGTATGGCTACACCTTC
-,-,14,TRBV6-2/TRBV6-3,TRBJ2-7,CASSPRGHRYEQYF,TGTGCCAGCAGTCCCCGAGGACATAGGTACGAGCAGTACTTC
-,TRBD2,15,TRBV7-2,TRBJ2-5,CASSLFSGRMETQYF,TGTGCCAGCAGCTTATTTAGCGGGAGGATGGAGACCCAGTACTTC
-,-,16,TRBV19,TRBJ1-1,CASSMRDRSTHTEAFF,TGTGCCAGTAGTATGAGAGACAGATCAACCCACACTGAAGCTTTCTTT
once,-,16,TRBV5-4,TRBJ2-5,CASSRSQSYTVETQYF,TGTGCCAGCAGCCGTTCACAGTCATACACCGTAGAGACCCAGTACTTC
-,TRBD2,16,TRBV7-2,TRBJ2-2,CASSLRAGELTGELFF,TGTGCCAGCAGCTTAAGGGCGGGAGAGCTCACCGGGGAGCTGTTTTTT
-,TRBD1,14,TRBV7-2,TRBJ2-2,CASSSRQGTGELFF,TGTGCCAGCAGCAGTAGACAGGGGACCGGGGAGCTGTTTTTT
-,-,13,TRBV30,TRBJ2-7,CAWSLWPSYEQYF,TGTGCCTGGAGTCTCTGGCCCTCCTACGAGCAGTACTTC
-,TRBD2,16,TRBV7-2,TRBJ2-7,CASNRQGLAGVSEQYF,TGTGCCAGCAACCGCCAGGGACTAGCGGGAGTCAGCGAGCAGTACTTC
-,TRBD2,17,TRBV4-1,TRBJ2-1,CASSQGSPGLAGYEQFF,TGCGCCAGCAGCCAGGGATCCCCGGGACTAGCGGGATATGAGCAGTTCTTC
-,-,15,TRBV2,TRBJ1-1,CASRARTSMNTEAFF,TGTGCCAGCAGAGCCCGGACATCCATGAACACTGAAGCTTTCTTT
-,-,14,TRBV14,TRBJ2-7,CASSVIGQTYEQYF,TGTGCCAGCAGCGTTATTGGACAGACCTACGAGCAGTACTTC
-,TRBD1,16,TRBV28,TRBJ1-3,CATNPGGQVSGNTIYF,TGTGCCACAAATCCTGGGGGACAGGTCTCTGGAAACACCATATATTTT
-,TRBD1,14,TRBV6-5,TRBJ1-6,CASGRQGAISPLHF,TGTGCCAGCGGCCGACAGGGGGCGATCTCACCCCTCCACTTT
-,TRBD2,19,TRBV12-5,TRBJ2-2,CASGLTRTSGRVHTGELFF,TGTGCTAGTGGTTTAACCCGGACTAGCGGGAGGGTTCACACCGGGGAGCTGTTTTTT
-,TRBD1,13,TRBV19,TRBJ2-7,CASSFGTAYEQYF,TGTGCCAGTAGTTTTGGGACAGCCTACGAGCAGTACTTC
once,-,14,TRBV4-1,TRBJ1-6,CASSHLRGDSPLHF,TGCGCCAGCAGCCATCTCCGGGGGGATTCACCCCTCCACTTT
-,-,16,TRBV15,TRBJ1-2,CATSRVRSAGWRGYTF,TGTGCCACCAGCAGAGTTCGATCGGCAGGCTGGAGGGGCTACACCTTC
few,TRBD2,15,TRBV19,TRBJ2-7,CASSIGPSGTYEQYF,TGTGCCAGTAGCATTGGGCCTAGCGGGACCTACGAGCAGTACTTC
-,TRBD1,16,TRBV3-1/TRBV3-2,TRBJ1-4,CASSRARGMTNEKLFF,TGTGCCAGCAGCCGGGCCAGGGGGATGACTAATGAAAAACTGTTTTTT
-,TRBD2,19,TRBV18,TRBJ2-2,CASSPEGLAGVRDTGELFF,TGTGCCAGCTCACCAGAGGGACTAGCGGGAGTTCGCGACACCGGGGAGCTGTTTTTT
-,-,14,TRBV6-4,TRBJ1-2,CASSAGIPGYGYTF,TGTGCCAGCAGTGCGGGTATCCCCGGCTATGGCTACACCTTC
many,-,12,TRBV5-6,TRBJ1-1,CASSTRLAEAFF,TGTGCCAGCAGCACCCGACTGGCTGAAGCTTTCTTT
-,TRBD1,16,TRBV5-1,TRBJ2-7,CASSLGLGTGGYEQYF,TGCGCCAGCAGCTTGGGATTAGGGACAGGGGGGTACGAGCAGTACTTC
-,TRBD2,16,TRBV28,TRBJ2-5,CASSLMTSGRYETQYF,TGTGCCAGCAGTTTAATGACTAGCGGGAGATACGAGACCCAGTACTTC
once,-,15,TRBV15,TRBJ1-3,CATSKDGASGNTIYF,TGTGCCACCAGCAAAGACGGAGCCTCTGGAAACACCATATATTTT
-,-,13,TRBV19,TRBJ2-5,CASQRREQETQYF,TGTGCCAGCCAACGGAGGGAACAAGAGACCCAGTACTTC
-,-,16,TRBV5-6,TRBJ2-5,CASSPRGTGEQETQYF,TGTGCCAGCAGCCCCCGAGGGACTGGAGAACAAGAGACCCAGTACTTC
once,TRBD1,15,TRBV19,TRBJ1-1,CASSIAGRGRGEAFF,TGTGCCAGTAGTATAGCTGGCAGGGGGCGAGGTGAAGCTTTCTTT
-,-,13,TRBV28,TRBJ2-7,CASGLGATYEQYF,TGTGCCAGCGGGCTGGGGGCCACCTACGAGCAGTACTTC
once,TRBD2,15,TRBV28,TRBJ2-5,CASSGVGAGWETQYF,TGTGCCAGCAGTGGAGTAGGAGCGGGATGGGAGACCCAGTACTTC
-,TRBD1,15,TRBV5-6,TRBJ1-5,CASNFAGTGSQPQHF,TGTGCCAGCAACTTCGCCGGGACAGGGAGCCAGCCCCAGCATTTT
-,TRBD1,17,TRBV24-1,TRBJ2-3,CATSDLARGQVTDTQYF,TGTGCCACCAGTGATTTAGCCAGGGGGCAAGTCACAGATACGCAGTATTTT
-,-,16,TRBV5-8,TRBJ2-7,CASSLAVGVGSYEQYF,TGTGCCAGCAGCTTGGCAGTAGGGGTAGGCTCCTACGAGCAGTACTTC
once,-,14,TRBV6-2/TRBV6-3,TRBJ1-1,CASSYSTGVTEAFF,TGTGCCAGCAGTTACTCGACCGGGGTGACTGAAGCTTTCTTT
once,-,13,TRBV11-2,TRBJ2-1,CASTLSSYNEQFF,TGTGCCAGCACCCTGAGCTCCTACAATGAGCAGTTCTTC
-,-,13,TRBV5-4,TRBJ1-2,CASSSDSNYGYTF,TGTGCCAGCAGCTCCGACAGTAACTATGGCTACACCTTC
-,TRBD1,12,TRBV5-1,TRBJ2-7,CASGTGQYEQYF,TGCGCCAGCGGGACAGGACAATACGAGCAGTACTTC
few,-,14,TRBV7-2,TRBJ2-5,CASSLGSGKETQYF,TGTGCCAGCAGTCTAGGTAGCGGTAAAGAGACCCAGTACTTC
once,-,15,TRBV5-8,TRBJ1-2,CASSYGQLANYGYTF,TGTGCCAGCAGCTATGGACAGCTAGCTAACTATGGCTACACCTTC